This T cell receptor (beta chain) was sequenced in a study of shared clonotypes between healthy human individuals. Trimming took off 0 bases at V and 5 bases at J, with 6 bases between the two ends. The CDR3 totals 13 residues. Germline V gives CDR1 SGHDT, CDR2 YYEEEE. Some clones are missing from TCRdb's copy, which holds only in-frame ones; the method was immunoSEQ multiplex PCR. The sample has some 2 million clones, 90% to 95% seen once. Sequencing used naive CD4+ T cells sorted from blood. Noted subset: CD45RA+ positively selected. This clonotype was sampled from a man between 18 and 29 years old in good health. The rearrangement uses TRBV5-6 and TRBJ2-1; D remains unclear. CDR3 coding DNA: TGTGCCAGCAGCTTGGTGAGCAACAATGAGCAGTTCTTC. Its protein product is CASSLVSNNEQFF.